The present T cell receptor beta chain was sequenced within a study of T cell clusters in autoimmune cytopenias (dated by TCRdb to the late 2010s). Background for the entire study: TRB sequencing reached a median depth of about 52,000 reads per sample and yielded a median of around 2,400 distinct TRB clonotypes per sample. Alongside healthy, CLL and autoimmune hepatitis controls, autoimmune cytopenia patients had their peripheral blood TRB and IGH repertoires sequenced at active disease and again during treatment follow-up. The goal of the study was to determine whether autoimmune cytopenia patients have a disease-specific immune repertoire signature that could serve as a blood-based biomarker. The investigation overall reported the following: In the comparison of secondary cytopenia with CLL, the cluster-lack signature was not observed, apparently because the dominant lymphoma-associated repertoire masked the signature. The T cell clusters were defined in silico only, and their functional role remained to be validated experimentally. TRB repertoire shifts, with less even repertoires observed in secondary cytopenia and CLL, were mostly attributed to lymphoma bias rather than autoimmunity. Healthy donors showed almost three-fold more exclusive TRB clusters than active autoimmune hepatitis patients, consistent with an autoimmunity-wide signature. A lack of physiological T cell clusters in primary autoimmune cytopenia patients was suggested by GLIPH, as 51 clusters were found to be exclusive to healthy donors versus around 16 exclusive to patients.

About this clonotype: The specificity of this receptor is unknown.

CDR1 and CDR2 (GTSNPN, SVGIG) derive from the germline V gene (reference sequence). The CDR3 starts with the cysteine, ends with the phenylalanine, and has 11 residues. No DNA is given. For each sample, TRB amplification used about 270 ng of peripheral blood genomic DNA, equal to some 35,000 genome equivalents. Multiplex PCR with a touch-down protocol amplified TRB rearrangements, with the TRB-A and TRB-B primer pools combined in a single tube. Illumina adapters and sample indices were attached to the amplicons through two consecutive PCR reactions using Phusion HS II polymerase. The amplicons were gel-purified using the NucleoSpin Gel and PCR Clean-up kit, after which quantification was performed by Qubit and quality was checked on an Agilent 2100 Bioanalyzer. Sequencing of the libraries was done on an Illumina MiSeq with 600-cycle, single-indexed, paired-end runs. As for the original processing: Alignment and assembly of TRB reads were performed with MiXCR version 2.1.12 and the default MiXCR reference library. A clone was defined by each unique CDR3 nucleotide sequence, and the analysis included only productive sequences with two or more reads. To assess repertoire diversity, an R script computed alpha-parameterized diversity profiles (alpha 0 to 5), which included the Shannon (alpha 1) and Simpson (alpha 2) indices. The tcR package was used to compute combinatorial TRB VJ usage, and cohorts were compared on this usage by principal component analysis with ade4. TCRbeta CDR3s were clustered with GLIPH on cohort pairs matched by age and read depth, and cluster frequencies were compared by Wilcoxon test. The reads, reprocessed by TCRdb, yield one row per CDR3 protein sequence and no DNA. V and J calls and clone size were set by TCRdb, not the authors. The sample's records list about a thousand distinct CDR3 sequences. Just under 95% of the sample is in the top ten clones.

The sequenced sample consisted of peripheral blood. This sequence originates from a human donor with an autoimmune cytopenia, with autoimmune hepatitis or in good health (not recorded which). The chain employs TRBV30 and TRBJ2-5. The CDR3 here reads CAWSALETQYF.